The 13 T cell receptor beta chains below come from one sample, sequenced in a study of blood T cell repertoires in COVID-19. The assay was immunoSEQ multiplex PCR, and TCRdb's table has in-frame clones only and misses some. Counted here are a few hundred thousand clones, roughly 89% occurring once; the ten biggest clones make up 3%. The sequenced sample consisted of peripheral blood. The receptors originated from a young woman with active or convalescent COVID-19.

CDR3 DNA sequence: TGTGCCAGCAGCTTAGGTCTAAGGACTAGCGGGGGGTCTAAGACCGGGGAGCTGTTTTTT. The encoded protein is CASSLGLRTSGGSKTGELFF. This rearrangement joins TRBV7-6 to TRBJ2-2; 14 bases are a match to TRBD2. Germline assignment: CDR1 SGHVS and CDR2 FNYEAQ. The CDR3 contains 20 residues. The V and J ends lost 1 base and 5 bases, in that order; junction bases with no gene match: 12.

V usage is TRBV18 and J usage is TRBJ1-1, with D unclear. V was shortened by 3 bases and J by 1 base, with 6 bases between the two germline ends. This CDR3 is built from 13 residues. Looked up from germline, CDR1 is KGHSH and CDR2 is LQKENI. This chain's CDR3 is CASSPLSNTEAFF. CDR3 DNA sequence: TGTGCCAGCTCACCCCTTTCGAACACTGAAGCTTTCTTT. The full variable domain, with the rest looked up from reference TRBV18 and TRBJ1-1, is NAGVMQNPRHLVRRRGQEARLRCSPMKGHSHVYWYRQLPEEGLKFMVYLQKENIIDESGMPKERFSAEFPKEGPSILRIQQVVRGDSAAYFCASSPLSNTEAFFGQGTRLTVV.

A few counts support this clone. This chain links TRBV3-1 (or the pseudogene TRBV3-2) with TRBJ1-2, with 9 bases fitting TRBD1. V was clipped by 4 bases and J by 8 bases; unmatched bases: 2. CDR3 length: 12 residues. Germline V gives CDR1 LGHDT, CDR2 YNNKEL (reference sequence). CDR3 loop: CASSPGQGGYTF. CDR3 coding DNA: TGTGCCAGCAGCCCAGGACAGGGGGGCTACACCTTC.

This clone was detected once. The chain has TRBV7-8 and TRBJ1-1, with D possibly TRBD1 on 5 matching bases. Trimming removed 4 bases at V and 7 bases at J, with 10 bases between. The germline V gene has CDR1 SGHVS and CDR2 FQNEAQ. The CDR3 is made up of 12 amino acids. The CDR3 DNA reads as TGTGCCAGCAGCTCAAGCAGGGTTGAAGCTTTCTTT. Translating gives CASSSSRVEAFF.

The V and J genes are TRBV7-2 and TRBJ1-2, with 8 bases aligning to TRBD1. This CDR3 has 16 amino acids. V dropped 5 bases and J dropped 7; count of bases not matched to a gene: 15. The germline V gene has CDR1 SGHTA and CDR2 FQGNSA. This CDR3 reads CASSPFVGQGALGYTF. The CDR3 region has the DNA TGTGCCAGCAGCCCTTTCGTCGGGCAGGGGGCGCTTGGCTACACCTTC.

The gene calls are TRBV19 and TRBJ1-2; 9 positions agree with TRBD1. CDR3 length equals 13 residues. V lost 5 bases, J lost 4 bases, and 2 bases stayed unmatched. From germline, CDR1 is LNHDA and CDR2 SQIVND (reference sequence). DNA for the CDR3: TGTGCCAGTAGTCGACAGGGGGTCTATGGCTACACCTTC. The encoded protein is CASSRQGVYGYTF. Full variable domain (remainder filled in from reference TRBV19 and TRBJ1-2): DGGITQSPKYLFRKEGQNVTLSCEQNLNHDAMYWYRQDPGQGLRLIYYSQIVNDFQKGDIAEGYSVSREKKESFPLTVTSAQKNPTAFYLCASSRQGVYGYTFGSGTRLTVV.

The DNA for the CDR3 is TGCGCCAGCAGCTTCGAGGGACTAGGTGGCTACACCTTC. Protein sequence: CASSFEGLGGYTF. V and J are TRBV5-1 and TRBJ1-2, with D tentatively TRBD1 (5 bases). The CDR3 loop spans 13 amino acids. V gave up 2 bases and J gave up 7 bases, with 12 bases separating them. Germline-derived CDR1 and CDR2 are SGHRS and YFSETQ.

This clone was seen only a few times. The chain is built from TRBV10-3 and TRBJ2-3; the D gene is possibly TRBD2 (6 bases). The CDR3 length is 14 residues. Germline V CDR1 and CDR2: ENHRY, SYGVKD. V was shortened by 10 bases and J by 0 bases, with 14 bases between the two germline ends. CDR3 nucleotides: TGTGCCACCGCCGGGCGGGACAGCACAGATACGCAGTATTTT. It translates to CATAGRDSTDTQYF.

The rearrangement joins TRBV9 to TRBJ1-6, with TRBD1 as a possible D gene (6 bases). Trimming took 7 bases from V and 0 from J, leaving 11 bases between them. The CDR3 is made up of 15 amino acids. The germline V gene has CDR1 SGDLS and CDR2 YYNGEE. The CDR3 DNA sequence: TGTGCCAGCGGACAGTCAAGCTCCTATAATTCACCCCTCCACTTT. Translating it yields CASGQSSSYNSPLHF.

J is TRBJ1-4 and V is TRBV19; D is unclear. CDR3 length equals 13 residues. The V and J ends lost 7 bases and 5 bases respectively, with 11 bases between them. Germline loops: CDR1 LNHDA, CDR2 SQIVND (reference sequence). CDR3 residues: CASTTWRNEKLFF. The CDR3 bases are TGTGCCAGTACCACTTGGAGAAATGAAAAACTGTTTTTT.

The V gene is TRBV5-6, the J gene TRBJ1-2; D gene uncertain. Trimming left V 0 bases short and J 7 bases short, with 16 bases between. The length of the CDR3 is 15 residues. The germline V gene has CDR1 SGHDT and CDR2 YYEEEE. The chain's CDR3 is CASSLVRVRSFGYTF. The CDR3 nucleotides read TGTGCCAGCAGCTTGGTACGGGTGAGGTCGTTTGGCTACACCTTC.

The chain combines TRBV7-3 with TRBJ2-3, with TRBD2 as a possible D gene (6 bases). V was clipped by 2 bases and J by 2 bases, with 11 bases between them. Germline V gives CDR1 SGHTA, CDR2 FQGTGA. CDR3 length: 15 amino acids. Written as DNA, the CDR3 is TGTGCCAGCAGCTTACGCGGGGACCCCACAGATACGCAGTATTTT. Its protein is CASSLRGDPTDTQYF.

This sequence joins TRBV9 and TRBJ1-3, with TRBD1 as a possible D gene (6 bases). Trimming took 0 bases from V and 3 from J, leaving 13 bases between them. The CDR3 is 16 residues long. Germline V gene lookup returns CDR1 SGDLS and CDR2 YYNGEE. CDR3 bases: TGTGCCAGCAGCGTAGCTCGGGGGGGCGGTGGAAACACCATATATTTT. This encodes CASSVARGGGGNTIYF. The full variable domain, its missing parts supplied by reference TRBV9 and TRBJ1-3, is DSGVTQTPKHLITATGQRVTLRCSPRSGDLSVYWYQQSLDQGLQFLIQYYNGEERAKGNILERFSAQQFPDLHSELNLSSLELGDSALYFCASSVARGGGGNTIYFGEGSWLTVV.